This T cell receptor beta chain was sequenced for a study of beta chain features in type 1 diabetes. General observations from the study: Among all four CD4+ subsets, Type 1 diabetes patients had TCRB CDR3s that were moderately but significantly shorter.

On this clone: Its specificity is not known.

Since all of the isolated RNA was reverse transcribed, expressed TCRB transcripts were what got sequenced. Measured with immunoSEQ multiplex PCR; TCRdb has only the in-frame clones, and not every one. The table lists around 26,000 clones, about 63% of them singletons, with 0.95% to 1.3% in the top ten. Sorted populations all had greater than 95% purity. This clonotype originated in a woman aged 40 to 50 with type 1 diabetes. The sequenced sample was stem cell memory CD4+ T cells from blood.

The DNA for the CDR3 is TGTGCCAGCACTGCGGGGGGGGACGGCAATCAGCCCCAGCATTTT. Encoded protein: CASTAGGDGNQPQHF. The chain links TRBV28 to TRBJ1-5; a possible D gene is TRBD1 (5 bases). Germline V gene sequence: CDR1 MDHEN, CDR2 SYDVKM. V was cut by 7 bases and J by 2 bases, with 15 bases left in between. The CDR3 loop spans 15 amino acids.